This T cell receptor beta chain was retrieved from a study of control samples from healthy donors and cancer patients (dated by TCRdb to between 2020 and 2021). The library was built by means of the immunoSEQ multiplex PCR assay. TCRdb took this table from immuneACCESS and kept in-frame rearrangements with V and J called. Such tables lack part of the clones; where checked against another copy, unresolved V genes explain under half of the gap, and the rest is unexplained. The sample includes roughly 170,000 clones, with 90% to 95% observed a single time. The top ten constitute around 1.5% of the sample. Germline trimming: 7 bases from V, 3 bases from J; junction bases outside gene matches: 11. Reading the germline V gene gives CDR1 MDHEN and CDR2 SYDVKM. CDR3 length: 16 amino acids, cysteine to phenylalanine. Left in the record is the CDR3 DNA by itself, 48 bases read in frame from the first base.

With respect to this clone: There is no known antigen for this receptor. Per-base quality was not reported, and no clone a single base away is much larger than it.

This clonotype was sampled from a woman between 18 and 29 years old in good health. The sample was blood. The sequence links TRBV28 to TRBJ2-3, with 9 bases matching TRBD2. The nucleotides read TGTGCCAGCAATGAGGGGGGAGCGGGAGGAACAGATACGCAGTATTTT. Its amino acids are CASNEGGAGGTDTQYF.